These 23 T cell receptor beta chains share one sample of origin, sequenced in a study of blood T cell repertoires in COVID-19. Produced via immunoSEQ multiplex PCR; TCRdb's table is partial and in-frame only. The sample includes a few hundred thousand clones, roughly 80% of them seen just once. Sample: peripheral blood. The receptors derive from an elderly woman with acute or convalescent COVID-19.

This clone has more than one count but fewer than ten. Other nucleotide sequences from this sample produce the same CDR3. J is TRBJ2-7 and V is TRBV5-4; 7 bases align to TRBD1. CDR1 is SGHNT, CDR2 YYREEE, per germline (reference sequence). The J segment lost 4 bases and the V segment lost 4 bases, leaving 5 bases of the junction unmatched. The CDR3 sequence is 13 residues long. The CDR3 nucleotides are TGTGCCAGCAGCCTAGACAGGGATTACGAGCAGTACTTC. Translating gives CASSLDRDYEQYF. Based on the CDR3 plus reference TRBV5-4 and TRBJ2-7, the full variable domain is ETGVTQSPTHLIKTRGQQVTLRCSSQSGHNTVSWYQQALGQGPQFIFQYYREEENGRGNFPPRFSGLQFPNYSSELNVNALELDDSALYLCASSLDRDYEQYFGPGTRLTVT.

The chain couples TRBV10-3 to TRBJ2-2; 7 nucleotides line up with TRBD2. The CDR3 runs to 14 residues. Trimming took 7 bases from V and 5 from J; bases not matched to a gene: 7. Looked up from germline, CDR1 is ENHRY and CDR2 is SYGVKD. The CDR3 nucleotides are TGTGCCATCACTCCGGGAGGTAGTACCGGGGAGCTGTTTTTT. The encoded protein is CAITPGGSTGELFF.

This chain connects TRBV11-3 to TRBJ2-1, with D possibly being TRBD2 (6 bases). The V and J ends lost 1 base and 0 bases respectively, with 7 bases between them. The CDR3 totals 15 residues. Germline V CDR1 and CDR2: SGHNT, YENEEA. Written as DNA, the CDR3 is TGTGCCAGCAGCTTAGCGGGGGACTCCTACAATGAGCAGTTCTTC. It yields the protein CASSLAGDSYNEQFF.

The chain employs TRBV11-3 and TRBJ2-2; D is possibly TRBD2 (6 bases). The germline V and J ends were trimmed by 3 bases and 1 base, with 15 bases remaining between them. The CDR3 has 17 residues. Germline-derived CDR1 and CDR2 are SGHNT and YENEEA. CDR3 coding DNA: TGTGCCAGCAGCTTCAAATTAGGAGGGGTGAACACCGGGGAGCTGTTTTTT. Protein: CASSFKLGGVNTGELFF. Using reference TRBV11-3 and TRBJ2-2 for the parts outside the CDR3, the full variable domain is EAGVVQSPRYKIIEKKQPVAFWCNPISGHNTLYWYLQNLGQGPELLIRYENEEAVDDSQLPKDRFSAERLKGVDSTLKIQPAELGDSAVYLCASSFKLGGVNTGELFFGEGSRLTVL.

V gene TRBV5-8 combines with J gene TRBJ1-1; 12 bases map to TRBD1. Germline V gene sequence: CDR1 SGHTS, CDR2 YDEGEE. The V segment lost 4 bases and the J segment 5 bases; nucleotides outside the gene matches: 3. This CDR3 has 14 amino acids. CDR3 in DNA: TGTGCCAGCAGCGGGGACAGGGGGCGGACTGAAGCTTTCTTT. It codes for CASSGDRGRTEAFF.

This chain uses TRBV7-2 with TRBJ1-5; D remains unclear. Per germline, CDR1 SGHTA and CDR2 FQGNSA. The CDR3 is 16 amino acids. Trimming stripped 1 base from V and 0 bases from J, with 10 bases between. DNA for the CDR3: TGTGCCAGCAGCTTAGTCTATCACGGTAGCAATCAGCCCCAGCATTTT. Residues: CASSLVYHGSNQPQHF.

The chain is built from TRBV18 and TRBJ2-1, with 11 bases identical to TRBD2. Germline CDR1 is KGHSH and CDR2 is LQKENI. The trim removed 4 bases at V and 3 bases at J, leaving 8 bases unmatched. The CDR3 runs to 17 residues. This CDR3 reads CASSQTGTSGLYNEQFF. In DNA, the CDR3 is TGTGCCAGCTCACAAACCGGGACTAGCGGACTCTACAATGAGCAGTTCTTC.

This chain uses TRBV30 with TRBJ2-3, with TRBD2 as a possible D gene (6 bases). V shed 2 bases and J shed 2 bases, with 14 bases lying between them. The CDR3 is 15 residues long. Germline CDR1 reads GTSNPN; CDR2 reads SVGIG (reference sequence). In DNA, the CDR3 is TGTGCCTGGAGTATTTATAGCGGACCCACAGATACGCAGTATTTT. Its protein product is CAWSIYSGPTDTQYF.

V gene TRBV19 combines with J gene TRBJ2-6; maybe TRBD1 (5 bases). Germline CDR1 is LNHDA and CDR2 is SQIVND (reference sequence). There are 15 residues in the CDR3. The V end was cut by 2 bases, the J end by 4 bases, with 9 bases between. The CDR3, as DNA: TGTGCCAGTAGTATACAGGGTACCGGGGCCAACGTCCTGACTTTC. It encodes CASSIQGTGANVLTF.

This chain connects TRBV29-1 to TRBJ2-3; D is uncertain. The CDR3 contains 13 residues. Looked up from germline, CDR1 is SQVTM and CDR2 is ANQGSEA. V lost 0 bases, J lost 6 bases, and 10 bases lay in between. CDR3 amino acids: CSVEEVSSDTQYF. In nucleotides, the CDR3 is TGCAGCGTTGAAGAAGTGTCGAGCGATACGCAGTATTTT.

V and J are TRBV11-3 and TRBJ2-3, with D uncertain. The V gene lost 4 bases and the J gene lost 3 bases, with 5 bases spanning the gap. Per germline, CDR1 SGHNT and CDR2 YENEEA. This CDR3 comprises 12 residues. CDR3 in amino acids: CASSSPTDTQYF. CDR3 bases: TGTGCCAGCAGCTCTCCTACAGATACGCAGTATTTT.

The chain combines TRBV2 with TRBJ2-5, with 8 bases fitting TRBD2. CDR3 length: 16 amino acids. With V trimmed by 7 bases and J by 5 bases, 15 bases remained unmatched. Germline CDR1 is SNHLY and CDR2 is FYNNEI. CDR3 nucleotides: TGTGCCAGCACTGGGGCGGGGGGCGCATTTCAGGAGACCCAGTACTTC. It yields the protein CASTGAGGAFQETQYF.

This clone was found once. The CDR3 reads CASSVDERNQPQHF. The CDR3 coding sequence is TGTGCCAGCAGTGTCGATGAGCGCAATCAGCCCCAGCATTTT. The rearrangement joins TRBV28 to TRBJ1-5; the D is unclear. The germline V gene has CDR1 MDHEN and CDR2 SYDVKM. Trimming pared 5 bases from V and 2 bases from J, leaving 10 bases between. There are 14 residues in the CDR3.

This chain connects TRBV19 to TRBJ2-2, with TRBD2 identical over 7 bases. CDR3 length: 15 residues. Germline CDR1 LNHDA, CDR2 SQIVND (reference sequence). Trimming took 6 bases from V and 1 from J; bases not matched to a gene: 5. CDR3 DNA sequence: TGTGCCAGTAGAAACCAGCGGGGGAACACCGGGGAGCTGTTTTTT. Translation: CASRNQRGNTGELFF.

This clone was counted only a few times. This chain joins TRBV5-1 and TRBJ1-6; 7 bases agree with TRBD1. Per the germline V gene, CDR1 is SGHRS and CDR2 is YFSETQ. Losses at the gene ends were 4 bases for V and 6 bases for J; bases not matched to a gene: 4. The CDR3 runs to 14 residues. CDR3 nucleotide sequence: TGCGCCAGCAGCCCCGGGACAGTTAATTCACCCCTCCACTTT. This sequence encodes CASSPGTVNSPLHF.

This chain joins TRBV6-2 or TRBV6-3 and TRBJ2-6, with 12 bases that match TRBD1. The germline V gene has CDR1 MNHEY and CDR2 SVGEGT. The CDR3 extends over 18 amino acids. The V gene end was trimmed by 5 bases and the J gene end by 1 base; junction bases not matched to a gene: 6. The CDR3 loop is CASSTPGQGASGANVLTF. DNA of the CDR3: TGTGCCAGCAGTACTCCGGGACAGGGGGCTTCTGGGGCCAACGTCCTGACTTTC.

This clone was observed once. The V gene is TRBV30, the J gene TRBJ1-2, with D hard to call. V lost 0 bases and J lost 8, with 13 bases in between. CDR3 length: 13 residues. CDR1 and CDR2 from the germline V gene are GTSNPN and SVGIG (reference sequence). The CDR3 nucleotides read TGTGCCTGGAGTGTTGGCGGGGAGCGGGGCTACACCTTC. Translated: CAWSVGGERGYTF.

V usage is TRBV5-1 and J usage is TRBJ2-3, with TRBD2 matching 8 bases. Germline lookup yields CDR1 SGHRS and CDR2 YFSETQ. V was pared by 0 bases and J by 7 bases, with 13 bases of the junction left unmatched. The CDR3 is 17 amino acids. The CDR3: CASSLGPGREGLNTQYF. The DNA for the CDR3 is TGCGCCAGCAGCTTGGGCCCTGGACGGGAGGGCCTGAATACGCAGTATTTT.

In the case of this clone: The same CDR3 is also encoded by other DNA sequences in this sample. The chain carries TRBV29-1 and TRBJ1-5, with TRBD1 matching over 7 bases. CDR1 and CDR2 from the germline V gene are SQVTM and ANQGSEA. The CDR3 consists of 13 residues. V dropped 6 bases and J dropped 3; count of bases not matched to a gene: 5. CDR3 bases: TGCAGCGTCGCGGGACAGCCCAATCAGCCCCAGCATTTT. This encodes CSVAGQPNQPQHF.

The V and J genes are TRBV7-2 and TRBJ2-3; TRBD2 aligns across 14 bases. Looked up from germline, CDR1 is SGHTA and CDR2 is FQGNSA. CDR3 length: 16 residues. The J segment lost 6 bases and the V segment lost 1 base, leaving 3 bases of the junction unmatched. CDR3 residues: CASSLVGTSGGDTQYF. CDR3 bases: TGTGCCAGCAGCTTAGTGGGGACTAGCGGGGGTGATACGCAGTATTTT.

This chain connects TRBV28 to TRBJ2-3; 8 positions match TRBD2. There are 17 residues in the CDR3. With 4 bases clipped from V and 2 bases from J, the junction kept 11 bases outside the gene matches. The germline CDR1 and CDR2 sequences are MDHEN and SYDVKM. This chain's CDR3 is CASSSIPGLANTDTQYF. The CDR3 nucleotides are TGTGCCAGCAGTTCCATCCCCGGACTAGCCAACACAGATACGCAGTATTTT.

In this sample, this clone turned up a few times. The CDR3: CASSLFPRQGYGYTF. CDR3 bases: TGTGCCAGCAGCTTATTCCCACGACAGGGATATGGCTACACCTTC. The chain joins TRBV7-2 to TRBJ1-2; 7 bases match TRBD1. Germline V CDR1 and CDR2: SGHTA, FQGNSA. The V and J ends lost 2 bases and 5 bases, in that order; junction bases with no gene match: 8. This CDR3 has 15 amino acids. The entire variable domain, with the rest obtained from reference TRBV7-2 and TRBJ1-2, is as follows: GAGVSQSPSNKVTEKGKDVELRCDPISGHTALYWYRQSLGQGLEFLIYFQGNSAPDKSGLPSDRFSAERTGGSVSTLTIQRTQQEDSAVYLCASSLFPRQGYGYTFGSGTRLTVV.

The V and J genes are TRBV21-1 and TRBJ2-1; the DNA was not compared with TRBD2, the D call given in the table. TRBV21-1 is noted as a pseudogene. This CDR3 region has 17 residues. CDR3 nucleotide sequence: TGTGCCAGCAGCCCCTACGGTACTAGCGGGAGTAGAGATGAGCAGTTCTTC. Protein: CASSPYGTSGSRDEQFF.